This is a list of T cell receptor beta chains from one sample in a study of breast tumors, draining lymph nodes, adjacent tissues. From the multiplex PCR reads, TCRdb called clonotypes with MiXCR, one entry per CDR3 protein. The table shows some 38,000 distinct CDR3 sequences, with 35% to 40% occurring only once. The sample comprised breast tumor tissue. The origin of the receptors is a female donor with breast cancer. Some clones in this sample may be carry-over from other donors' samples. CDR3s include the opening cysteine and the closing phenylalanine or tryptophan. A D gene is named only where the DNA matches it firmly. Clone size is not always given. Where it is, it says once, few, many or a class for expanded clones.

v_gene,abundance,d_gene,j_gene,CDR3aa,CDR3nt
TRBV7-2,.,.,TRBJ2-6,CASSRRAGSGANVLTF,TGTGCCAGCAGCCGAAGGGCGGGCTCTGGGGCCAACGTCCTGACTTTC
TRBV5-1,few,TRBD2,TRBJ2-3,CASSRRTSGDTQYF,TGCGCCAGCAGCAGACGGACTAGCGGAGATACGCAGTATTTT
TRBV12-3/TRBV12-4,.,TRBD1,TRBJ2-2,CASRSRTGGSTGELFF,TGTGCCAGCAGGTCACGGACAGGGGGCAGCACCGGGGAGCTGTTTTTT
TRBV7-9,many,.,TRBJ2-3,CASSPGRPFFSTDTQYF,TGTGCCAGCAGCCCTGGACGCCCCTTTTTTAGCACAGATACGCAGTATTTT
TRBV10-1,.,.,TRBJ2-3,CASATGDLVDTQYF,TGCGCCAGCGCGACGGGGGATCTTGTAGATACGCAGTATTTT
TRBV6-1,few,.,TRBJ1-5,CASSEGLQSNQPQHF,TGTGCCAGCAGTGAGGGACTTCAAAGCAATCAGCCCCAGCATTTT
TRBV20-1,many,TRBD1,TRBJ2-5,CSATGEGPQETQYF,TGCAGTGCCACAGGGGAAGGGCCCCAAGAGACCCAGTACTTC
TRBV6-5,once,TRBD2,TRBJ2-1,CASSYPGTSGSYEQFF,TGTGCCAGCAGTTACCCCGGGACTAGCGGGAGTTATGAGCAGTTCTTC
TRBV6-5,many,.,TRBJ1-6,CASSSYSGGGGNSPLHF,TGTGCCAGCAGTTCCTACAGCGGGGGCGGGGGTAATTCACCCCTCCACTTT
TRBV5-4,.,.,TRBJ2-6,CASSPGWGPNVLTF,TGTGCCAGCAGCCCAGGGTGGGGCCCCAACGTCCTGACTTTC
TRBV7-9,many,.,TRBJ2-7,CASSQGTEYEQYF,TGTGCCAGCAGCCAGGGGACCGAGTACGAGCAGTACTTC
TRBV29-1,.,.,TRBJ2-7,CSVEDGHEQYF,TGCAGCGTTGAAGATGGACACGAGCAGTACTTC
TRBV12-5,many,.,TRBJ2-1,CASGLLHEQFF,TGTGCTAGTGGTCTACTCCATGAGCAGTTCTTC
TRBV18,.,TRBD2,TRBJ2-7,CASSDLAGSYEQYF,TGTGCCAGCTCGGACCTAGCGGGCTCCTACGAGCAGTACTTC
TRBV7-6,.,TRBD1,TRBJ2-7,CAGSSGQGFSYEQYF,TGTGCCGGCAGCTCGGGACAGGGGTTCTCCTACGAGCAGTACTTC
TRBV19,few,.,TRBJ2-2,CASRSGTVTGELFF,TGTGCCAGTAGGTCCGGGACGGTCACCGGGGAGCTGTTTTTT
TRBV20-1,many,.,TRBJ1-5,CSASDPFSNQPQHF,TGCAGTGCTAGCGACCCATTTAGCAATCAGCCCCAGCATTTT
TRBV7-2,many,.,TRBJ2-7,CASSPGTGPYEQYF,TGTGCCAGCAGCCCCGGGACCGGCCCCTACGAGCAGTACTTC
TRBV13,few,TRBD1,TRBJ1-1,CASSRDRGLEAFF,TGTGCCAGCAGCCGCGACAGGGGATTGGAAGCTTTCTTT
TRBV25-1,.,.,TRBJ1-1,CASGNTEAFF,TGTGCCAGCGGAAACACTGAAGCTTTCTTT
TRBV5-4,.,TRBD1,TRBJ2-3,CASSFLTGASTDTQYF,TGTGCCAGCAGCTTTCTCACAGGGGCTAGCACAGATACGCAGTATTTT
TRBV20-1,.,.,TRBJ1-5,CSAREGGGSQPQHF,TGCAGTGCTAGAGAGGGAGGGGGAAGTCAGCCCCAGCATTTT
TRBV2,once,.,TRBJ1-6,CASSGRKGSSYNSPLHF,TGTGCCAGCAGTGGAAGAAAGGGGAGCTCCTATAATTCACCCCTCCACTTT
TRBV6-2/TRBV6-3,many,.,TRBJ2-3,CASSLGLISDTQYF,TGTGCCAGCAGTTTGGGACTTATCTCAGATACGCAGTATTTT
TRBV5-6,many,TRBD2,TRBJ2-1,CASIEAGGPYNEQFF,TGTGCCAGCATCGAAGCGGGAGGACCCTACAATGAGCAGTTCTTC
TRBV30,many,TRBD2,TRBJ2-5,CAWSGSSSGETQYF,TGTGCCTGGAGTGGGAGTTCTAGCGGGGAGACCCAGTACTTC
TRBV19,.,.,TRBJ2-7,CASSIDLSWEQYF,TGTGCCAGTAGTATAGATCTCAGCTGGGAGCAGTACTTC
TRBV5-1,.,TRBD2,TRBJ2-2,CASSSRTSGSVGELFF,TGCGCCAGCAGCTCCCGGACTAGCGGGAGTGTGGGGGAGCTGTTTTTT